These 2 T cell receptor beta chains were all obtained from the same sample, sequenced in a study of T-cell memory formation after mild COVID-19. TCRdb processed the 5' RACE reads anew with MiXCR; each CDR3 protein has one entry. Of about 190,000 distinct CDR3 sequences in the sample, 20% to 25% are singletons; the top ten hold more than 20%. Sequencing was performed on PBMCs or a T cell subset sorted from them (not recorded which). Source of these receptors: an adult woman who had mild COVID-19 (a few samples of this study predate the infection). Cell type and time point are not known.

This clonotype was observed a few times. The chain combines TRBV4-3 with TRBJ2-5; 10 positions agree with TRBD2. The trim removed 3 bases at V and 2 bases at J, leaving 3 bases unmatched. Germline values: CDR1 LGHNA, CDR2 YSLEER. This CDR3 contains 15 residues. DNA of the CDR3: TGCGCCAGCAGCCAGGGACTAGCGAATCAAGAGACCCAGTACTTC. Protein product: CASSQGLANQETQYF.

The rearrangement joins TRBV6-1 to TRBJ1-5, with TRBD1 matching 8 bases. J lost 3 bases, V lost 2 bases, and 3 bases had no gene match. The CDR3 has 15 amino acids. Germline V gene data show CDR1 as MNHNS and CDR2 as SASEGT. In DNA, the CDR3 is TGTGCCAGCAGTGAATACAGGGGGATCAATCAGCCCCAGCATTTT. It yields the protein CASSEYRGINQPQHF.